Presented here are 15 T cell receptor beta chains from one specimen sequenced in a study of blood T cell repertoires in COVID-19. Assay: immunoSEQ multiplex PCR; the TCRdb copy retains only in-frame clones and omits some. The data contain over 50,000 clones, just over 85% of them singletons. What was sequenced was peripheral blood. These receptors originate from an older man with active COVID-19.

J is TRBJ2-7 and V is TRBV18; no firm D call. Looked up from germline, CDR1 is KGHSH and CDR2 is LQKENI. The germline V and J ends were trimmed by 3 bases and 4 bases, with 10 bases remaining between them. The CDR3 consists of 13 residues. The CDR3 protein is CASSPQAFYEQYF. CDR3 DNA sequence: TGTGCCAGCTCACCGCAGGCGTTTTACGAGCAGTACTTC.

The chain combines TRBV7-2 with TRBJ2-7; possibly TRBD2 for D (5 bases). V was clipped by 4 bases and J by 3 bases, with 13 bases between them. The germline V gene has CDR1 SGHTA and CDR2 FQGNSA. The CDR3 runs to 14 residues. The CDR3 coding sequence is TGTGCCAGCAGCTCGGGGTTAGGGAACTACGAGCAGTACTTC. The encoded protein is CASSSGLGNYEQYF.

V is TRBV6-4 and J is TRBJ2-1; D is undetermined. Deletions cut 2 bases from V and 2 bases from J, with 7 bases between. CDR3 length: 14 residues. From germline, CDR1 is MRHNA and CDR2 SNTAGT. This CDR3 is CASSDGQAYNEQFF. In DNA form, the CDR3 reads TGTGCCAGCAGTGACGGTCAGGCCTACAATGAGCAGTTCTTC.

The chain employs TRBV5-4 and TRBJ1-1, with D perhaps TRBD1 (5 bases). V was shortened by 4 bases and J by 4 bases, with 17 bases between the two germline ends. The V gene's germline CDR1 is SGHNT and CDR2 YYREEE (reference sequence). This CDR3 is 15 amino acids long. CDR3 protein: CASSGHQGIGTEAFF. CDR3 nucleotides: TGTGCCAGCAGCGGGCACCAGGGAATCGGCACTGAAGCTTTCTTT.

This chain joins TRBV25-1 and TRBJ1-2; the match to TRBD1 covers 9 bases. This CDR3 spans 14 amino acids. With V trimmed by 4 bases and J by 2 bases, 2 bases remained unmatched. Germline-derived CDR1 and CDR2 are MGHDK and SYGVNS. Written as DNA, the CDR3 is TGTGCCAGCAGTGTTGGGACAGGGAACTATGGCTACACCTTC. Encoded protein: CASSVGTGNYGYTF.

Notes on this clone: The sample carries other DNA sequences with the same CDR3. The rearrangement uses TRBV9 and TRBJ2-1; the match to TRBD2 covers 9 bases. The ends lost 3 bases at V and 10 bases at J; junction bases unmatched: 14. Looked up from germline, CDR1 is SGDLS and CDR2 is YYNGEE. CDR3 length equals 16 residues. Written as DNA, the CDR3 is TGTGCCAGCAGCGAGGGAGGTGGCGGGGGGGCTCGGGAGCAGTTCTTC. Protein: CASSEGGGGGAREQFF. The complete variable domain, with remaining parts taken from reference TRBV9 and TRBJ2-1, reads DSGVTQTPKHLITATGQRVTLRCSPRSGDLSVYWYQQSLDQGLQFLIQYYNGEERAKGNILERFSAQQFPDLHSELNLSSLELGDSALYFCASSEGGGGGAREQFFGPGTRLTVL.

CDR3 residues: CASSFQDYGYTF. In DNA form, the CDR3 reads TGTGCCAGCAGCTTCCAGGATTATGGCTACACCTTC. The V gene is TRBV7-9, the J gene TRBJ1-2; D gene unclear. Germline loops: CDR1 SEHNR, CDR2 FQNEAQ (reference sequence). The CDR3 length is 12 residues. Trimming took off 3 bases at V and 5 bases at J, with 7 bases between the two ends. Full variable domain (missing parts from reference TRBV7-9 and TRBJ1-2): DTGVSQNPRHKITKRGQNVTFRCDPISEHNRLYWYRQTLGQGPEFLTYFQNEAQLEKSRLLSDRFSAERPKGSFSTLEIQRTEQGDSAMYLCASSFQDYGYTFGSGTRLTVV.

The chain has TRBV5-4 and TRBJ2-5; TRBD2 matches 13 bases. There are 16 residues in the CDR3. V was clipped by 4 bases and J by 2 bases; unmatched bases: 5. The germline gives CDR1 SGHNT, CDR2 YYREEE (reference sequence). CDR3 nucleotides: TGTGCCAGCAGCACCGGACTAGCGGGGGTACAAGAGACCCAGTACTTC. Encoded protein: CASSTGLAGVQETQYF.

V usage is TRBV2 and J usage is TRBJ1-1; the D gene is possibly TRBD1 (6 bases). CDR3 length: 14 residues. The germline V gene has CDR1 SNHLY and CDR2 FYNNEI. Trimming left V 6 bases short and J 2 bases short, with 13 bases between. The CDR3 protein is CASSAGVGNTEAFF. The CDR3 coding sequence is TGTGCCAGCAGCGCAGGGGTAGGAAACACTGAAGCTTTCTTT.

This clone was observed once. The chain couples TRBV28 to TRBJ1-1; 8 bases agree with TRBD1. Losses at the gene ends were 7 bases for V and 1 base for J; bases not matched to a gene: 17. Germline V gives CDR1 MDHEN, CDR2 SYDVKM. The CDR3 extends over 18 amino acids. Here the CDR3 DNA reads TGTGCCAGCACTGGGAGGATGGGGACAGGAGGGAAGAACACTGAAGCTTTCTTT. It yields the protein CASTGRMGTGGKNTEAFF.

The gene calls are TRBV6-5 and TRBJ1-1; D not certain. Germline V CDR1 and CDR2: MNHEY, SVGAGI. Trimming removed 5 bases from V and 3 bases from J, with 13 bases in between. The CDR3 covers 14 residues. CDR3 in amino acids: CASSPRFRDTEAFF. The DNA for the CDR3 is TGTGCCAGCAGTCCGAGGTTTCGGGACACTGAAGCTTTCTTT.

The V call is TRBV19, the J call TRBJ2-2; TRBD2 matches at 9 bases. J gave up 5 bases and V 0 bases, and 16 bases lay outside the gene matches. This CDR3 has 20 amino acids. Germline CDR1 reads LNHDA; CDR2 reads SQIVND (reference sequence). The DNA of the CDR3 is TGTGCCAGTAGTATAGATCGCGAGCGGGGGGCCACCTGGGGTACCGGGGAGCTGTTTTTT. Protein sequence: CASSIDRERGATWGTGELFF.

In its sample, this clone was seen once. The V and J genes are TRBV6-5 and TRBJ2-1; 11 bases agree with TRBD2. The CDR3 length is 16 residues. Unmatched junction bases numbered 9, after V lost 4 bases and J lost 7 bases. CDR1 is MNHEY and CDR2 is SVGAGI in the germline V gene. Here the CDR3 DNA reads TGTGCCAGCAGTTCGAGAATAGCGGGGGGGCGTAATGAGCAGTTCTTC. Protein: CASSSRIAGGRNEQFF.

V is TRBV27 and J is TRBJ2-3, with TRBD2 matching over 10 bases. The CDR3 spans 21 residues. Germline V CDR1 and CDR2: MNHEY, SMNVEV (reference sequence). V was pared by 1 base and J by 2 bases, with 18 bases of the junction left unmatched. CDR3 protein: CASSLYPWASGGTIDTDTQYF. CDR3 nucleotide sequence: TGTGCCAGCAGTTTATACCCCTGGGCTAGCGGGGGAACGATAGACACAGATACGCAGTATTTT.

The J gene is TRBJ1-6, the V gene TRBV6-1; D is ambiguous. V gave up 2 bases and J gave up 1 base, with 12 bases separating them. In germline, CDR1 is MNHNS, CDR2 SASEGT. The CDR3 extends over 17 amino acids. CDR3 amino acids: CASSEYGGGSYNSPLHF. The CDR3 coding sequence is TGTGCCAGCAGTGAATATGGCGGCGGGTCCTATAATTCACCCCTCCACTTT.